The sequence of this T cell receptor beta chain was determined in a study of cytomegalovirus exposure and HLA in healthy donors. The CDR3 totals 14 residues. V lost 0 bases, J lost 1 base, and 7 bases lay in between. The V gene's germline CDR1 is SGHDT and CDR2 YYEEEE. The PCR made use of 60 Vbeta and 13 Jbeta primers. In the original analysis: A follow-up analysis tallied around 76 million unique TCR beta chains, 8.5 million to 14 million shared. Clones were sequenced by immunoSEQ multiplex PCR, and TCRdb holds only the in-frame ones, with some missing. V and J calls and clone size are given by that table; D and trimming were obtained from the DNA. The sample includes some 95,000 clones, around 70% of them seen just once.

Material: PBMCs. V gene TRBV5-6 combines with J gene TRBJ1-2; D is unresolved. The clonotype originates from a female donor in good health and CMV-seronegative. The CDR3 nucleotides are TGTGCCAGCAGCTTGGCCAGACTTAACTATGGCTACACCTTC. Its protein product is CASSLARLNYGYTF.